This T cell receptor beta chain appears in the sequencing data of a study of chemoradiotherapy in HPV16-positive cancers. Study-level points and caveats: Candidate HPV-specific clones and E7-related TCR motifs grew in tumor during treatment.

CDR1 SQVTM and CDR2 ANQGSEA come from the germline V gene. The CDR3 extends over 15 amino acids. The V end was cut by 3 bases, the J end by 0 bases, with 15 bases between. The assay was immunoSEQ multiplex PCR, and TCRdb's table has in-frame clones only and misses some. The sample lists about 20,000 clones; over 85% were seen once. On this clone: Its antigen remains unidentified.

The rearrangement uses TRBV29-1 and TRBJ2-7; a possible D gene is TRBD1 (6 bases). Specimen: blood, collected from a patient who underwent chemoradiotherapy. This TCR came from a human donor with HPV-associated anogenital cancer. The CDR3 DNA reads TGCAGCGTTGAGGCCGACAGGACGAGCTCCTACGAGCAGTACTTC. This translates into CSVEADRTSSYEQYF.